These 23 T cell receptor beta chains share one sample of origin, sequenced in a study of blood T cell repertoires in COVID-19. Assay used: immunoSEQ multiplex PCR; TCRdb lists only in-frame clones, some missing. The sample has 88,000 or so clones, about 85% seen once. Sequences were obtained from peripheral blood. The receptor source for this set is a man aged 55-75 years with acute or convalescent COVID-19.

The chain uses TRBV6-4 and TRBJ2-3; D is possibly TRBD2 (6 bases). Germline-derived CDR1 and CDR2 are MRHNA and SNTAGT. The V end was cut by 3 bases, the J end by 0 bases, with 10 bases between. This CDR3 region has 15 residues. CDR3: CASSDGGSSTDTQYF. For the CDR3, the DNA is TGTGCCAGCAGTGATGGGGGGTCGAGCACAGATACGCAGTATTTT.

In nucleotides, the CDR3 is TGTGCCACCAGTCGGTCGAGGGGAACGGGACAGCACGCATACGAGCAGTACTTC. Its protein product is CATSRSRGTGQHAYEQYF. The V call is TRBV24-1, the J call TRBJ2-7, with 7 positions matching TRBD1. Germline assignment: CDR1 KGHDR and CDR2 SFDVKD. The CDR3 is 18 amino acids. V was pared by 6 bases and J by 4 bases, with 20 bases of the junction left unmatched.

The chain has TRBV5-1 and TRBJ2-5; 12 positions agree with TRBD2. The CDR3 loop spans 16 amino acids. The germline CDR1 and CDR2 sequences are SGHRS and YFSETQ. V trimming: 4 bases; J trimming: 5 bases; junction bases outside the gene matches: 9. The CDR3 region is CASSLLAGGPGETQYF. CDR3 DNA sequence: TGCGCCAGCAGCCTCCTAGCGGGAGGGCCCGGGGAGACCCAGTACTTC.

The chain joins TRBV2 to TRBJ2-6; 7 bases map to TRBD1. Germline loops: CDR1 SNHLY, CDR2 FYNNEI. The ends lost 3 bases at V and 4 bases at J; junction bases unmatched: 12. The CDR3 runs 18 residues. The CDR3 DNA reads as TGTGCCAGCAGTGAGGACAGGAGTAAAACGCAGGGGGCCAACGTCCTGACTTTC. It encodes CASSEDRSKTQGANVLTF.

This clone was seen more than once but under ten times. The rearrangement joins TRBV4-2 to TRBJ2-7; 7 nucleotides line up with TRBD1. This CDR3 contains 15 residues. The V gene's germline CDR1 is LGHNA and CDR2 YNFKEQ. Unmatched junction bases numbered 13, after V lost 10 bases and J lost 1 base. CDR3 bases: TGTGCCACCGCGGTCGAGGACAGGTTATCCTACGAGCAGTACTTC. This encodes CATAVEDRLSYEQYF.

The chain has TRBV7-7 and TRBJ2-1; no clear D. CDR1 and CDR2 (germline): SSHAT, FNYEAQ (reference sequence). Deletions cut 1 base from V and 2 bases from J, with 3 bases between. The CDR3 totals 13 residues. The CDR3 bases are TGTGCCAGCAGCTTAGGGCCCTACAATGAGCAGTTCTTC. Its translation: CASSLGPYNEQFF.

The rearrangement links TRBV5-6 to TRBJ1-6; possibly TRBD1 for D (6 bases). The V end was cut by 0 bases, the J end by 6 bases, with 13 bases between. Germline V CDR1 and CDR2: SGHDT, YYEEEE. The CDR3 is 16 residues long. DNA for the CDR3: TGTGCCAGCAGCTTGGAGGTTCACAGGGCTAATTCACCCCTCCACTTT. As protein: CASSLEVHRANSPLHF.

V and J are TRBV12-3 or TRBV12-4 and TRBJ2-7, with 7 positions matching TRBD2. Trimming cost V 7 bases and J 5 bases; bases outside gene matches: 8. The CDR3 contains 13 residues. The CDR3 bases are TGTGCCAGCAAACGCGGGAGAGTGAACGAGCAGTACTTC. Translating it yields CASKRGRVNEQYF.

The chain combines TRBV2 with TRBJ2-1, with D maybe TRBD2 (6 bases). V lost 8 bases to trimming and J lost 0 bases, with 14 bases between them. Germline V gives CDR1 SNHLY, CDR2 FYNNEI. The CDR3 runs to 15 residues. The CDR3 sequence: CASRSGSGSYNEQFF. The DNA for the CDR3 is TGTGCCAGCCGGTCCGGGAGCGGCTCCTACAATGAGCAGTTCTTC.

The V and J genes are TRBV2 and TRBJ1-1; 9 bases fit TRBD1. The CDR3 totals 14 residues. Germline V gene data show CDR1 as SNHLY and CDR2 as FYNNEI. The junction had 8 bases not matched to a gene; V was cut back by 7 bases and J by 5 bases. The CDR3 is CASTGGQGRTEAFF. The CDR3 bases are TGTGCCAGCACGGGGGGACAGGGTCGGACTGAAGCTTTCTTT.

The table lists this clone with a count of one. The genes are TRBV30 and TRBJ2-7, with 8 bases fitting TRBD1. This CDR3 is built from 12 residues. Germline assignment: CDR1 GTSNPN and CDR2 SVGIG (reference sequence). J lost 2 bases, V lost 7 bases, and 4 bases had no gene match. The CDR3 DNA reads TGTGCCTCGGACAGGGATCCCTACGAGCAGTACTTC. Translating gives CASDRDPYEQYF.

The chain carries TRBV19 and TRBJ2-7; 7 bases match TRBD1. Losses at the gene ends were 5 bases for V and 6 bases for J; bases not matched to a gene: 4. The CDR3 sequence is 12 residues long. CDR1 and CDR2 from the germline V gene are LNHDA and SQIVND (reference sequence). The chain's CDR3 is CASSLQGSEQYF. The CDR3 DNA reads as TGTGCCAGTAGTTTACAGGGGAGCGAGCAGTACTTC.

This sequence joins TRBV7-9 and TRBJ1-1; 12 bases map to TRBD1. Germline V gives CDR1 SEHNR, CDR2 FQNEAQ (reference sequence). The CDR3 extends over 16 amino acids. J lost 0 bases, V lost 5 bases, and 4 bases had no gene match. The CDR3, as DNA: TGTGCCAGCAGCCGGGACAGGGGGCGAATGAACACTGAAGCTTTCTTT. It encodes CASSRDRGRMNTEAFF.

This chain links TRBV10-3 with TRBJ2-3; 14 nucleotides match TRBD2. V gave up 5 bases and J gave up 4 bases; unmatched junction bases: 5. Germline V CDR1 and CDR2: ENHRY, SYGVKD. The CDR3 contains 16 residues. CDR3 amino acids: CAISITGLAGADTQYF. In DNA form, the CDR3 reads TGTGCCATCAGTATAACGGGACTAGCGGGGGCAGATACGCAGTATTTT.

The chain recombines TRBV5-4 with TRBJ2-7; TRBD2 aligns across 7 bases. V shed 2 bases, J shed 2 bases, and the junction held 4 bases outside the gene matches. CDR1 and CDR2 from the germline V gene are SGHNT and YYREEE (reference sequence). The CDR3 consists of 14 residues. This CDR3 reads CASSFGGETYEQYF. The DNA for the CDR3 is TGTGCCAGCAGCTTTGGGGGGGAGACCTACGAGCAGTACTTC. The full variable domain, in which reference TRBV5-4 and TRBJ2-7 provide the parts outside the CDR3, is ETGVTQSPTHLIKTRGQQVTLRCSSQSGHNTVSWYQQALGQGPQFIFQYYREEENGRGNFPPRFSGLQFPNYSSELNVNALELDDSALYLCASSFGGETYEQYFGPGTRLTVT.

The rearrangement joins TRBV10-1 to TRBJ2-7; D is unresolved. This CDR3 has 13 amino acids. The germline V gene has CDR1 WNHNN and CDR2 SYGVQD (reference sequence). V shed 3 bases and J shed 7 bases, with 13 bases lying between them. The CDR3 DNA follows: TGCGCCAGCAGTGAAGGCTTGAAGAGGGAGCAGTACTTC. Translating gives CASSEGLKREQYF.

The chain is built from TRBV6-2 or TRBV6-3 and TRBJ2-7; TRBD2 matches at 11 bases. The V and J ends lost 4 bases and 2 bases, in that order; junction bases with no gene match: 4. This CDR3 contains 15 residues. The germline gives CDR1 MNHEY, CDR2 SVGEGT. The CDR3 coding sequence is TGTGCCAGCAGTTGGGGACTAGCGGCAACCTACGAGCAGTACTTC. Amino acids: CASSWGLAATYEQYF.

The chain has TRBV9 and TRBJ2-5, with 13 bases identical to TRBD2. Germline-derived CDR1 and CDR2 are SGDLS and YYNGEE. The CDR3 is 16 residues long. V was pared by 3 bases and J by 4 bases, with 6 bases of the junction left unmatched. In nucleotides, the CDR3 is TGTGCCAGCAGCGCGAGGGGGACTAGCGGGGCAGAGACCCAGTACTTC. Protein sequence: CASSARGTSGAETQYF. Based on the CDR3 plus reference TRBV9 and TRBJ2-5, the full variable domain is DSGVTQTPKHLITATGQRVTLRCSPRSGDLSVYWYQQSLDQGLQFLIQYYNGEERAKGNILERFSAQQFPDLHSELNLSSLELGDSALYFCASSARGTSGAETQYFGPGTRLLVL.

The V gene is TRBV7-8, the J gene TRBJ2-7; a weak D match, TRBD1 (6 bases). The CDR3 is made up of 14 amino acids. The V end was cut by 1 base, the J end by 1 base, with 8 bases between. Germline CDR1 and CDR2: SGHVS and FQNEAQ. CDR3 region: CASSLVGGSYEQYF. As DNA, the CDR3 is TGTGCCAGCAGCTTAGTAGGGGGTTCCTACGAGCAGTACTTC.

Remarks on this clone: Relative to the germline gene, one junction end is altered; a read error may explain this. V is TRBV7-7 and J is TRBJ2-5, with 8 bases lining up with TRBD2. The CDR3 consists of 15 residues. Germline CDR1 and CDR2: SSHAT and FNYEAQ (reference sequence). The CDR3 nucleotides read TGTGCTAGCAGCTTAACAGCGGGGGCTCAAGAGACCCAGTACTTC. Translating gives CASSLTAGAQETQYF.

The rearrangement joins TRBV19 to TRBJ2-2; TRBD2 aligns across 10 bases. The V and J ends lost 7 bases and 2 bases, in that order; junction bases with no gene match: 7. The CDR3 length is 16 residues. Germline V lookup: CDR1 LNHDA, CDR2 SQIVND (reference sequence). CDR3 DNA: TGTGCCAGTACCCCCGGGACTAGCGTTAACACCGGGGAGCTGTTTTTT. Its translation is CASTPGTSVNTGELFF.

This clone was found a few times. The rearrangement joins TRBV7-9 to TRBJ2-7; a possible D gene is TRBD2 (5 bases). The V and J ends lost 4 bases and 4 bases respectively, with 8 bases between them. From germline, CDR1 is SEHNR and CDR2 FQNEAQ (reference sequence). The CDR3 length is 12 residues. CDR3 DNA: TGTGCCAGCAGCTCATCGGGATACGAGCAGTACTTC. Amino acids: CASSSSGYEQYF.

This clone is termed medium-sized. The chain links TRBV6-6 to TRBJ2-7, with 7 nucleotides matching TRBD1. Germline CDR1 MNHNY, CDR2 SVGAGI (reference sequence). The CDR3 is 18 residues long. With 5 bases clipped from V and 1 base from J, the junction kept 17 bases outside the gene matches. DNA for the CDR3: TGTGCCAGCAGTCCTCGGACAGGTCCTACCATCAAGTCCTACGAGCAGTACTTC. It translates to CASSPRTGPTIKSYEQYF.